The 25 T cell receptor beta chains below were found in one sample sequenced in a study of T cell clonotyping in hematopoietic cell transplantation (dated by TCRdb to the early 2020s). Libraries were constructed by the immunoSEQ multiplex PCR assay. What TCRdb holds here is the immuneACCESS table cut down to in-frame rearrangements. Part of the clones is not present; checked against another copy, under half of the missing clones reflect an unresolved V gene, and the others are unexplained. In this sample the table shows tens of thousands of clones, roughly 94% of which occur a single time. The ten largest clones add up to about 0.8% of the sample. Sequencing input: peripheral blood mononuclear cells. The receptors come from a woman between 50 and 59 years old in good health. Some clones in this sample may be carry-over from other donors' samples.

The chain employs TRBV29-1 and TRBJ2-5, with a weak D call TRBD2 (7 bases). CDR3 length: 14 amino acids. Germline CDR1 and CDR2: SQVTM and ANQGSEA. Written as DNA, the CDR3 is TGCACCGGCCGAAGAGGGGGGGGACAAGAGACCCAGTACTTC. Its translation: CTGRRGGGQETQYF.

Here the CDR3 reads CASSSGTGPYEQYF. The CDR3 region has the DNA TGCGCCAGCAGCTCCGGGACAGGGCCCTACGAGCAGTACTTC. The chain couples TRBV4-3 to TRBJ2-7; TRBD1 aligns across 9 bases. With V trimmed by 5 bases and J by 2 bases, 4 bases remained unmatched. The germline V gene has CDR1 LGHNA and CDR2 YSLEER. The CDR3 is 14 amino acids.

The CDR3 is CASSEGWNLTF. The CDR3 nucleotides read TGTGCCAGCAGTGAAGGCTGGAACCTCACCTTC. This chain links TRBV6-1 with TRBJ1-2; no clear D. V lost 1 base and J lost 13, with 10 bases in between. Germline CDR1 and CDR2: MNHNS and SASEGT. CDR3 size: 11 residues.

The genes are TRBV21-1 and TRBJ1-5. TRBV21-1 is marked as a pseudogene. This CDR3 has 16 residues. In nucleotides, the CDR3 is TGTGCCAGCAGCAAAGTGGTCCTTGGGGGCAATCAGCCCCAGCATTTT. Translated: CASSKVVLGGNQPQHF.

This chain joins TRBV9 and TRBJ2-2; 11 bases align to TRBD2. J lost 0 bases, V lost 0 bases, and 4 bases had no gene match. CDR3 length: 18 amino acids. Germline V lookup: CDR1 SGDLS, CDR2 YYNGEE. This chain's CDR3 is CASSVEGSGRANTGELFF. The CDR3, as DNA: TGTGCCAGCAGCGTAGAGGGTAGCGGGAGGGCGAACACCGGGGAGCTGTTTTTT.

The V gene is TRBV19, the J gene TRBJ1-1, with 9 bases fitting TRBD1. The CDR3 sequence is 14 residues long. Per the germline V gene, CDR1 is LNHDA and CDR2 is SQIVND (reference sequence). Trimming took 1 base from V and 6 from J; bases not matched to a gene: 3. The CDR3 coding sequence is TGTGCCAGTAGTATAGGTGGGACAGGGTCTGAAGCTTTCTTT. Its translation is CASSIGGTGSEAFF.

The chain couples TRBV5-4 to TRBJ1-2; 7 bases are a match to TRBD1. The ends lost 4 bases at V and 3 bases at J; junction bases unmatched: 6. This CDR3 is 14 amino acids long. The germline V gene has CDR1 SGHNT and CDR2 YYREEE (reference sequence). The CDR3 DNA follows: TGTGCCAGCAGCGCCCGGACAGGCTACTATGGCTACACCTTC. Translation gives CASSARTGYYGYTF.

V gene TRBV27 combines with J gene TRBJ1-1; D perhaps matches TRBD1 (5 bases). V shed 4 bases and J shed 1 base, with 13 bases lying between them. The CDR3 is 15 amino acids. Per the germline V gene, CDR1 is MNHEY and CDR2 is SMNVEV (reference sequence). The CDR3 reads CASSWEAGPNTEAFF. DNA for the CDR3: TGTGCCAGCAGTTGGGAAGCAGGGCCGAACACTGAAGCTTTCTTT.

This rearrangement joins TRBV7-7 to TRBJ2-3; perhaps D is TRBD1 or TRBD2 (6 bases each). CDR3 length equals 15 residues. Between the trimmed V and J ends, which lost 5 bases and 0 bases, there was a span of 12 bases. Germline V gene data show CDR1 as SSHAT and CDR2 as FNYEAQ (reference sequence). The CDR3 DNA reads as TGTGCCAGCAGCCCGGGGGCGGTGAGCACAGATACGCAGTATTTT. Translated, it gives CASSPGAVSTDTQYF.

This chain joins TRBV7-2 and TRBJ2-5; the match to TRBD1 covers 7 bases. Looked up from germline, CDR1 is SGHTA and CDR2 is FQGNSA. The length of the CDR3 is 14 residues. J gave up 4 bases and V 4 bases, and 6 bases lay outside the gene matches. Here the CDR3 DNA reads TGTGCCAGCAGCTCACGACAGGGAAGAGAGACCCAGTACTTC. It encodes CASSSRQGRETQYF. The variable domain in full, completed from reference TRBV7-2 and TRBJ2-5, reads GAGVSQSPSNKVTEKGKDVELRCDPISGHTALYWYRQSLGQGLEFLIYFQGNSAPDKSGLPSDRFSAERTGGSVSTLTIQRTQQEDSAVYLCASSSRQGRETQYFGPGTRLLVL.

A word on this clone: This CDR3 is also generated by other DNA sequences in the sample. This sequence joins TRBV29-1 and TRBJ2-1, with D perhaps given as TRBD1 or TRBD2 (5 bases each). The CDR3 spans 13 residues. Trimming stripped 8 bases from V and 5 bases from J, with 16 bases between. CDR1 is SQVTM, CDR2 ANQGSEA, per germline. The chain's CDR3 is CSSRGFANNEQFF. In nucleotides, the CDR3 is TGCAGCTCTCGGGGCTTTGCTAACAATGAGCAGTTCTTC.

The rearrangement uses TRBV19 and TRBJ1-1; unclear D gene. The V and J ends lost 5 bases and 1 base respectively, with 11 bases between them. The CDR3 sequence is 14 residues long. Germline CDR1 reads LNHDA; CDR2 reads SQIVND (reference sequence). In DNA form, the CDR3 reads TGTGCCAGTAGTTCCCGAGCTTCGAACACTGAAGCTTTCTTT. Amino acids: CASSSRASNTEAFF.

The CDR3 spells CASSPREDTQYF. The CDR3 coding sequence is TGTGCCAGCAGCCCCCGAGAAGATACGCAGTATTTT. The genes are TRBV28 and TRBJ2-3; D call uncertain. This CDR3 region has 12 residues. Deletions cut 6 bases from V and 5 bases from J, with 9 bases between. Germline CDR1 reads MDHEN; CDR2 reads SYDVKM.

This rearrangement joins TRBV6-6 to TRBJ2-1; perhaps D is TRBD1 or TRBD2 (6 bases each). CDR1 is MNHNY and CDR2 is SVGAGI in the germline V gene (reference sequence). Trimming cost V 2 bases and J 2 bases, with 10 bases left between them. CDR3 size: 15 residues. The CDR3 DNA sequence: TGTGCCAGCAGTTACCCGGGGGCGACCTACAATGAGCAGTTCTTC. Residues: CASSYPGATYNEQFF.

CDR3 region: CASSEGTGPEKLFF. Written as DNA, the CDR3 is TGTGCCAGCAGTGAAGGGACAGGGCCCGAAAAACTGTTTTTT. The chain employs TRBV6-1 and TRBJ1-4, with TRBD1 identical over 8 bases. Trimming took 1 base from V and 8 from J; bases not matched to a gene: 3. The germline gives CDR1 MNHNS, CDR2 SASEGT. The CDR3 has 14 amino acids.

This clone has just one count. V and J are TRBV5-6 and TRBJ2-5; 10 bases match TRBD1. The germline V gene has CDR1 SGHDT and CDR2 YYEEEE. V shed 4 bases and J 1 base; nucleotides not matched to a gene: 7. The CDR3 sequence is 16 residues long. CDR3: CASSAGTGVFQETQYF. CDR3 DNA: TGTGCCAGCAGCGCGGGGACAGGGGTCTTCCAAGAGACCCAGTACTTC.

This sequence joins TRBV7-9 and TRBJ2-5, with D hard to call. CDR1 is SEHNR, CDR2 FQNEAQ, per germline (reference sequence). Between the trimmed V and J ends, which lost 3 bases and 5 bases, there was a span of 4 bases. The length of the CDR3 is 11 residues. The chain's CDR3 is CASSLLETQYF. CDR3 nucleotides: TGTGCCAGCAGCTTGTTGGAGACCCAGTACTTC. Full variable domain (rest looked up from reference TRBV7-9 and TRBJ2-5): DTGVSQNPRHKITKRGQNVTFRCDPISEHNRLYWYRQTLGQGPEFLTYFQNEAQLEKSRLLSDRFSAERPKGSFSTLEIQRTEQGDSAMYLCASSLLETQYFGPGTRLLVL.

This clone was detected once. The CDR3 region has the DNA TGTGCCAGCCGGGACCTCAGACGGGGGGAAAAACTGTTTTTT. Translation gives CASRDLRRGEKLFF. The chain uses TRBV6-1 and TRBJ1-4; weak D call: TRBD1 (5 bases). This CDR3 contains 14 residues. CDR1 and CDR2 (germline): MNHNS, SASEGT. The V end was cut by 8 bases, the J end by 8 bases, with 18 bases between.

The chain has TRBV19 and TRBJ1-5, with D perhaps TRBD1 (6 bases). The CDR3 is made up of 18 amino acids. Trimming cost V 6 bases and J 0 bases, with 21 bases left between them. Germline lookup yields CDR1 LNHDA and CDR2 SQIVND (reference sequence). The CDR3 DNA follows: TGTGCCAGTAGCCCCAGGGGAATGCTATCGGATAGCAATCAGCCCCAGCATTTT. It specifies CASSPRGMLSDSNQPQHF.

The chain recombines TRBV9 with TRBJ2-4, with D uncertain. Germline lookup yields CDR1 SGDLS and CDR2 YYNGEE. This CDR3 has 15 amino acids. The germline V and J ends were trimmed by 0 bases and 4 bases, with 11 bases remaining between them. The CDR3 region has the DNA TGTGCCAGCAGCGTAGATGGGGATGAGAAAAACATTCAGTACTTC. Its protein is CASSVDGDEKNIQYF. Supplemented by reference TRBV9 and TRBJ2-4, the full variable domain reads DSGVTQTPKHLITATGQRVTLRCSPRSGDLSVYWYQQSLDQGLQFLIQYYNGEERAKGNILERFSAQQFPDLHSELNLSSLELGDSALYFCASSVDGDEKNIQYFGAGTRLSVL.

This rearrangement joins TRBV6-6 to TRBJ2-7, with 12 bases identical to TRBD2. Germline trimming cut 6 bases from V and 3 bases from J; bases unmatched to any gene: 6. This CDR3 has 15 amino acids. Germline V gene data show CDR1 as MNHNY and CDR2 as SVGAGI (reference sequence). The CDR3 DNA is TGTGCCAGCAGCTACCTAGCGGGGGGGAACTACGAGCAGTACTTC. It encodes CASSYLAGGNYEQYF.

The chain links TRBV4-2 to TRBJ1-2; D not resolved. The CDR3 spans 15 residues. Trimming removed 2 bases at V and 4 bases at J, with 14 bases between. The germline V gene has CDR1 LGHNA and CDR2 YNFKEQ. For the CDR3, the DNA is TGTGCCAGCAGCCAACGGTTGGGGTCCGCCTATGGCTACACCTTC. Encoded protein: CASSQRLGSAYGYTF.

The V gene is TRBV6-1, the J gene TRBJ2-2; 7 bases match TRBD2. The CDR3 is 14 residues long. The V gene end was trimmed by 2 bases and the J gene end by 6 bases; junction bases not matched to a gene: 3. Per germline, CDR1 MNHNS and CDR2 SASEGT. CDR3 nucleotides: TGTGCCAGCAGTGAAAGCGGGACGGCCGGGGAGCTGTTTTTT. It encodes CASSESGTAGELFF.

The chain employs TRBV27 and TRBJ1-2; possible D gene TRBD1, 6 bases. Between the trimmed V and J ends, which lost 3 bases and 8 bases, there was a span of 25 bases. CDR1 is MNHEY and CDR2 is SMNVEV in the germline V gene (reference sequence). CDR3 length: 17 amino acids. This chain's CDR3 is CASSFLSVDSRPEGYTF. Written as DNA, the CDR3 is TGTGCCAGCAGTTTTTTGTCGGTGGACAGCAGGCCTGAGGGCTACACCTTC.

This rearrangement joins TRBV19 to TRBJ2-7, with 8 bases identical to TRBD2. V was pared by 5 bases and J by 0 bases, with 6 bases of the junction left unmatched. This CDR3 has 15 amino acids. Germline CDR1 reads LNHDA; CDR2 reads SQIVND (reference sequence). The CDR3 DNA follows: TGTGCCAGTAGTGTTTGGACTAGCCGCTCCTACGAGCAGTACTTC. It encodes CASSVWTSRSYEQYF.